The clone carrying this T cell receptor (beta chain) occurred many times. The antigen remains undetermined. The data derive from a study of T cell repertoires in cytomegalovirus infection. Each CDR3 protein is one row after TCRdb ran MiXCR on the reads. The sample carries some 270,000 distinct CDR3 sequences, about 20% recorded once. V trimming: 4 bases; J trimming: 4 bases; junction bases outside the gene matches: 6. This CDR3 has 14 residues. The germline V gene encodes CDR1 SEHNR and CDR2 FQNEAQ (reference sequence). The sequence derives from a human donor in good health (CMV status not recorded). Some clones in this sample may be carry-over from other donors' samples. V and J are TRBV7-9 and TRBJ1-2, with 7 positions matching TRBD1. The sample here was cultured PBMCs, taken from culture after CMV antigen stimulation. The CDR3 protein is CASSYRGTLYGYTF. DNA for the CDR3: TGTGCCAGCAGCTACAGGGGCACCCTCTATGGCTACACCTTC.